This T cell receptor beta chain is from a study of control samples from healthy donors and cancer patients. The CDR3 length is 15 residues. The germline gives CDR1 SGDLS, CDR2 YYNGEE. The germline V and J ends were trimmed by 3 bases and 4 bases, with 14 bases remaining between them. Profiled with immunoSEQ multiplex PCR; TCRdb holds only in-frame clones, not every one. Here the sample spans roughly 120,000 clones, 88% being singletons. The TCR was taken from a woman aged 70-85 years in good health. The chain uses TRBV9 and TRBJ1-3; D uncertain. What was sequenced was blood. In nucleotides, the CDR3 is TGTGCCAGCAGCGGGGCGGGAACTGGCGGAAACACCATATATTTT. The encoded protein is CASSGAGTGGNTIYF. Drawing the rest from reference TRBV9 and TRBJ1-3, the complete variable domain is DSGVTQTPKHLITATGQRVTLRCSPRSGDLSVYWYQQSLDQGLQFLIQYYNGEERAKGNILERFSAQQFPDLHSELNLSSLELGDSALYFCASSGAGTGGNTIYFGEGSWLTVV.